These 27 T cell receptor beta chains share one sample of origin, sequenced in a study of T cells after yellow fever vaccination. TCRdb reanalysed the 5' RACE reads using MiXCR and keeps one entry per CDR3 protein. The data contain some 340,000 distinct CDR3 sequences, roughly 3.9% of them singletons. The sequences come from PBMCs, collected 5 days after the yellow fever booster vaccination. All receptors derive from a man aged 18-30 years who received the YFV17D yellow fever vaccine.

The chain employs TRBV5-1 and TRBJ2-5; 7 nucleotides match TRBD2. This CDR3 has 15 amino acids. J was trimmed by 5 bases and V by 1 base; bases with no gene match: 8. Germline lookup yields CDR1 SGHRS and CDR2 YFSETQ. In DNA form, the CDR3 reads TGCGCCAGCAGCTTGTTGGCTAGCGGCGAGGAGACCCAGTACTTC. Translating gives CASSLLASGEETQYF.

This clonotype has more than one count but fewer than ten. CDR3 protein: CASSPGTSGGAWNEQFF. CDR3 in DNA: TGTGCCAGCAGCCCAGGGACTAGCGGGGGGGCGTGGAATGAGCAGTTCTTC. The rearrangement joins TRBV11-1 to TRBJ2-1; TRBD2 matches at 16 bases. Per germline, CDR1 SGHAT and CDR2 FQDESV (reference sequence). V lost 5 bases and J lost 7; bases outside the gene matches: 8. The CDR3 is 17 residues long.

This clonotype was seen ten or more times. The chain couples TRBV6-1 to TRBJ2-7; 7 nucleotides line up with TRBD1. CDR1 MNHNS and CDR2 SASEGT come from the germline V gene. The CDR3 consists of 14 residues. V dropped 5 bases and J dropped 3; count of bases not matched to a gene: 7. CDR3 coding DNA: TGTGCCAGCAGTCCCCGACAGGGCTTCTACGAGCAGTACGTC. Translated: CASSPRQGFYEQYV.

The J gene is TRBJ2-3, the V gene TRBV9, with D maybe TRBD1 (6 bases). Germline values: CDR1 SGDLS, CDR2 YYNGEE. V was trimmed by 4 bases and J by 2 bases, leaving 23 bases between them. CDR3 size: 18 residues. The CDR3: CASSPRSAGTKPTDTQYF. In DNA, the CDR3 is TGTGCCAGCAGCCCTAGATCTGCAGGGACAAAGCCCACAGATACGCAGTATTTT.

This clonotype occurred many times. The chain is built from TRBV4-3 and TRBJ2-2, with D possibly TRBD1 on 5 matching bases. Germline CDR1 is LGHNA and CDR2 is YSLEER. The CDR3 is made up of 16 amino acids. V was trimmed by 0 bases and J by 1 base, leaving 9 bases between them. This chain's CDR3 is CASSQEVQGNTGELFF. CDR3 in DNA: TGCGCCAGCAGCCAAGAGGTGCAGGGGAACACCGGGGAGCTGTTTTTT.

The rearrangement uses TRBV6-1 and TRBJ2-3, with unresolved D. The V gene lost 7 bases and the J gene lost 6 bases, with 20 bases spanning the gap. The CDR3 has 15 residues. CDR1 is MNHNS and CDR2 is SASEGT in the germline V gene. This CDR3 reads CASTTVPVNVDTQYF. CDR3 nucleotide sequence: TGTGCCAGCACGACCGTCCCGGTGAACGTTGATACGCAGTATTTT.

The J gene is TRBJ2-1, the V gene TRBV12-3 or TRBV12-4; 8 nucleotides align to TRBD1. The CDR3 is 14 amino acids. J was trimmed by 6 bases and V by 8 bases; bases with no gene match: 9. CDR3 protein: CASGPGQGSNEQFF. CDR3 coding DNA: TGTGCCAGCGGCCCAGGACAGGGCAGCAATGAGCAGTTCTTC.

The rearrangement links TRBV6-5 to TRBJ2-3, with 8 bases identical to TRBD1. V lost 0 bases, J lost 0 bases, and 11 bases stayed unmatched. Germline CDR1 MNHEY, CDR2 SVGAGI. This CDR3 region has 19 residues. The chain's CDR3 is CASSYSTPGGPLSTDTQYF. Written as DNA, the CDR3 is TGTGCCAGCAGTTACTCGACCCCAGGGGGCCCTCTTAGCACAGATACGCAGTATTTT.

This clonotype has a handful of counts. The gene calls are TRBV11-2 and TRBJ2-3, with TRBD2 matching over 7 bases. This CDR3 has 15 residues. Germline V gene lookup returns CDR1 SGHAT and CDR2 FQNNGV. The V and J ends lost 6 bases and 3 bases, in that order; junction bases with no gene match: 9. CDR3 sequence reads: CASRGQRGGTDTQYF. The CDR3 DNA is TGTGCCAGCAGGGGTCAGCGGGGTGGTACAGATACGCAGTATTTT.

In this sample, this clonotype turned up a few times. The J gene is TRBJ2-1, the V gene TRBV20-1; D might be TRBD2 (5 bases). Germline CDR1 reads DFQATT; CDR2 reads SNEGSKA (reference sequence). CDR3 length: 14 residues. DNA for the CDR3: TGCGGTGTAGAGGGCACAGCGGCATACAATGAGCAGTTCTTC. Translation gives CGVEGTAAYNEQFF.

The table lists this clonotype with a few counts. V usage is TRBV2 and J usage is TRBJ1-5; tentative D call: TRBD1 (5 bases). Germline CDR1 SNHLY, CDR2 FYNNEI. Between the trimmed V and J ends, which lost 6 bases and 3 bases, there was a span of 9 bases. This CDR3 region has 13 residues. The CDR3, as DNA: TGTGCCAGCAGGGGGCAGTCCAATCAGCCCCAGCATTTT. Encoded protein: CASRGQSNQPQHF.

This clonotype appeared a few times. The chain is built from TRBV4-1 and TRBJ2-7; 11 bases agree with TRBD2. This CDR3 is 13 amino acids long. Trimming cost V 4 bases and J 5 bases; bases outside gene matches: 1. CDR1 and CDR2 from the germline V gene are MGHRA and YSYEKL. The CDR3 region is CASSPLAGDEQYF. CDR3 coding DNA: TGCGCCAGCAGCCCACTAGCGGGGGACGAGCAGTACTTC.

V usage is TRBV7-2 and J usage is TRBJ2-7, with unresolved D. The CDR3 covers 12 residues. Germline V lookup: CDR1 SGHTA, CDR2 FQGNSA. V was clipped by 5 bases and J by 4 bases, with 9 bases between them. CDR3 in DNA: TGTGCCAGCAGCAAAGACTTGTACGAGCAGTACTTC. It codes for CASSKDLYEQYF.

Only a few counts were recorded for this clonotype. The V call is TRBV4-1, the J call TRBJ2-2; D gene unclear. The CDR3 runs 14 residues. Germline V gene lookup returns CDR1 MGHRA and CDR2 YSYEKL. V was cut by 4 bases and J by 4 bases, with 10 bases left in between. CDR3 residues: CASSPRASTGELFF. The CDR3 DNA is TGCGCCAGCAGCCCCAGAGCGTCCACCGGGGAGCTGTTTTTT.

The rearrangement links TRBV6-1 to TRBJ2-1, with 11 nucleotides matching TRBD2. Germline V gene data show CDR1 as MNHNS and CDR2 as SASEGT. V lost 7 bases to trimming and J lost 6 bases; unmatched junction nucleotides: 5. The CDR3 totals 14 residues. The CDR3: CASTLLAGGNEQFF. The CDR3 DNA reads TGTGCCAGCACCCTCCTAGCGGGGGGCAATGAGCAGTTCTTC.

The rearrangement joins TRBV28 to TRBJ2-1; D remains unclear. Germline CDR1 and CDR2: MDHEN and SYDVKM. This CDR3 is built from 11 residues. The V end lost 11 bases, the J end lost 9 bases, and 14 bases lay between the germline ends. The CDR3 DNA reads as TGTGCCGTCTCAATGGTGCGTGAGCAGTTCTTC. Translation: CAVSMVREQFF.

The CDR3 bases are TGCGCCAGCAGCCAAAGCAATGGGGGGAGGTACGAGCAGTACTTC. This encodes CASSQSNGGRYEQYF. This rearrangement joins TRBV4-3 to TRBJ2-7; D is perhaps TRBD2 (6 bases). The length of the CDR3 is 15 residues. Germline CDR1 is LGHNA and CDR2 is YSLEER. Trimming cost V 2 bases and J 4 bases, with 15 bases left between them.

This clonotype was counted ten times or more. The chain links TRBV12-3 or TRBV12-4 to TRBJ2-7, with D perhaps TRBD1 (5 bases). V was shortened by 3 bases and J by 4 bases, with 13 bases between the two germline ends. This CDR3 is built from 14 residues. The CDR3 region is CASSFRARAYEQYF. CDR3 DNA: TGTGCCAGCAGTTTCCGCGCCAGGGCGTACGAGCAGTACTTC.

This clonotype has ten or more counts. The rearrangement links TRBV28 to TRBJ2-6; possibly TRBD1 or TRBD2 for D (6 bases each). V dropped 6 bases and J dropped 0 bases, with 24 bases sitting between them. Germline lookup yields CDR1 MDHEN and CDR2 SYDVKM. This CDR3 has 20 amino acids. CDR3 protein: CASSPLRWRDNNSGANVLTF. CDR3 nucleotides: TGTGCCAGCAGCCCCCTTAGGTGGCGGGACAACAACTCTGGGGCCAACGTCCTGACTTTC.

This chain uses TRBV10-3 with TRBJ2-1, with TRBD1 identical over 9 bases. Trimming took 4 bases from V and 7 from J; bases not matched to a gene: 11. The germline V gene encodes CDR1 ENHRY and CDR2 SYGVKD. The CDR3 length is 16 residues. CDR3 sequence (DNA): TGTGCCATCAGTGTCTTGGTGGGGACAGGGTTGAATGAGCAGTTCTTC. Translated, it gives CAISVLVGTGLNEQFF.

The chain has TRBV12-3 or TRBV12-4 and TRBJ1-1, with D hard to call. The CDR3 covers 19 residues. Deletions cut 6 bases from V and 0 bases from J, with 26 bases between. The CDR3 loop reads CASRTGYGEERLMNTEAFF. In DNA, the CDR3 is TGTGCCAGCAGGACTGGTTATGGAGAAGAAAGACTGATGAACACTGAAGCTTTCTTT.

The chain couples TRBV12-3 or TRBV12-4 to TRBJ1-6; D gene uncertain. The CDR3 spans 16 residues. The V and J ends lost 2 bases and 4 bases respectively, with 12 bases between them. In DNA form, the CDR3 reads TGTGCCAGCAGTTTAAGAGGGTTGGGGTATAATTCACCCCTCCACTTT. Protein sequence: CASSLRGLGYNSPLHF.

In its sample, this clonotype was seen many times. The V gene is TRBV9, the J gene TRBJ2-3; 7 nucleotides align to TRBD1. V was pared by 3 bases and J by 0 bases, with 4 bases of the junction left unmatched. From germline, CDR1 is SGDLS and CDR2 YYNGEE. This CDR3 comprises 15 residues. The CDR3 here is CASSGDRSSTDTQYF. The DNA of the CDR3 is TGTGCCAGCAGCGGGGACAGATCTAGCACAGATACGCAGTATTTT.

This clonotype was recorded a few times. V is TRBV28 and J is TRBJ2-2, with TRBD2 matching 8 bases. From germline, CDR1 is MDHEN and CDR2 SYDVKM. The ends lost 7 bases at V and 4 bases at J; junction bases unmatched: 5. This CDR3 is 14 amino acids long. The CDR3 reads CASTGGGGTGELFF. The DNA for the CDR3 is TGTGCCAGCACCGGGGGGGGTGGCACCGGGGAGCTGTTTTTT.

This clonotype was counted only a few times. The chain combines TRBV9 with TRBJ2-1, with D unresolved. Trimming stripped 1 base from V and 7 bases from J, with 9 bases between. Germline V lookup: CDR1 SGDLS, CDR2 YYNGEE. CDR3 size: 13 residues. The CDR3 DNA reads as TGTGCCAGCAGCGTAAGGGTGGAGAATGAGCAGTTCTTC. Its translation is CASSVRVENEQFF.

The rearrangement joins TRBV13 to TRBJ1-2; possibly TRBD1 for D (6 bases). The CDR3 runs 14 residues. The germline V and J ends were trimmed by 5 bases and 3 bases, with 13 bases remaining between them. From germline, CDR1 is PRHDT and CDR2 FYEKMQ (reference sequence). The CDR3 bases are TGTGCCAGCAGCCCAGAGGGGGGCCACTATGGCTACACCTTC. Translated: CASSPEGGHYGYTF.

This chain links TRBV6-5 with TRBJ2-1, with D possibly matching TRBD2 (6 bases). Germline lookup yields CDR1 MNHEY and CDR2 SVGAGI. V lost 7 bases to trimming and J lost 7 bases, with 17 bases between them. The CDR3 has 14 amino acids. CDR3 sequence: CASKPRVAVNEQFF. CDR3 sequence (DNA): TGTGCCAGCAAACCCCGGGTAGCGGTAAATGAGCAGTTCTTC.